This entry features one TCR beta chain sequence. This clonotype was counted at least ten times. Its antigen is unknown. Per-base quality was not reported, and no clone a single base away is much larger than it. These data belong to a study of human T cells and chemical hapten exposure (dated by TCRdb to about 2021). As for the study more broadly: For sensitization, 2% DPC in acetone was applied to an approximately 2 cm by approximately 2 cm area of upper inner arm skin. Patients additionally received weekly therapeutic DPC doses to the scalp throughout the approximately 25-week study period. Patch testing was done on the upper back using Finn chambers containing 0.01% DPC, and results were scored after 6 days according to International Contact Dermatitis Research Group standards. Most of the patients in the cohort were female, and the cohort covered alopecia areata with under or over 50% scalp involvement, alopecia totalis and alopecia universalis. Libraries were combined into a pool for sequencing, and differences in TCR yield between samples came mainly from small differences in library volumes within the pool. In alopecia patients, the study followed how the peripheral blood TCR repertoire changed in vivo over primary and secondary sensitization to diphenylcyclopropenone (DPC), a hapten. Blood samples were taken from patients before sensitization (week 0) and then at 2, 6 and about 24 weeks after DPC sensitization. Twenty-nine alopecia patients provided blood for TCR sequencing at one to four time points (pre-sensitization, 2, 6 and 24 weeks). The full study reports these points: Repeated subsampling changed both the strength of the expansion versus patch-test correlation and the threshold at which the correlation became significant. DPC sensitization did not change the number of TCRs with a frequency above 1 in 1000, and there was no evidence of changes in global repertoire structure. Because every patient had alopecia, a presumed autoimmune disease, the patients' immune response might differ from that of healthy individuals. A positive correlation was found between the number of PT1 expanded TCRs and patch test score, with significance reached at thresholds 8, 16 and 32 but not 4. Expanded TCRs formed significantly more large CDR3 similarity clusters than pre-sensitization or healthy control sets, consistent with antigen-driven responses.

Sample time point, as interpreted from the label and publication: patch test 2, 6 weeks after DPC sensitization. The sample's treatment or condition label is to be understood as: therapeutic diphenylcyclopropenone sensitization with weekly scalp DPC. At each patch-test visit, blood was drawn before the patch test was applied. Eligible patients were aged 18 to 70, diagnosed with alopecia, deemed suitable for DPC therapy, and excluded if pregnant. Total RNA was extracted from unfractionated whole blood that had been collected in Tempus Blood RNA tubes. Libraries came from RACE. The instrument given in TCRdb is NextSeq 500. During library preparation, unique molecular identifiers were attached to individual cDNA molecules so that TCRs could be counted in a quantitative, reproducible way. Each blood RNA sample was used to sequence both TCR alpha and TCR beta chains. In the paper's pipeline: The median number of TCRs per sample was roughly 100,000, ranging from roughly 20,000 to 690,600. The Decombinator software suite was used to annotate V, J and CDR3 in the TCR reads. Every sample was subsampled to the same number of TCRs (28,000) for the PS versus PT1 abundance plots. TCRs were defined as expanded if absent before sensitization and observed at least eight times at the 2-week time point. Starting from the raw public reads, TCRdb applied fastp trimming at Q25, assembled clones with MiXCR and retained in-frame beta chains. Rows with one shared CDR3 protein collapse into an entry with the most common genes and DNA. The V and J calls and clone size are TCRdb's, not the authors'. The sample data list about 380,000 distinct CDR3 sequences, and nearly 6.5% of these were observed just once. Of the sample, less than 6.5% falls within the top ten clones.

CDR1 and CDR2 (MGHRA, YSYEKL) derive from the germline V gene. V is clipped by 0 bases and J by 8 bases, and the sequence between their germline boundaries is 17 bases long. The CDR3 sequence holds 17 residues, the cysteine and phenylalanine included. The DNA shown is the 51-base CDR3, in frame from base 1. The sequence is built from TRBV4-1 and TRBJ1-6, and the D gene may be TRBD1, 5 bases matching. The material sequenced was whole blood, taken in connection with sensitization to the hapten diphenylcyclopropenone (DPC). The origin of this receptor is a woman between 18 and 30 years old with alopecia areata. Some clones in this sample may be carry-over from other donors' samples. The bases read TGCGCCAGCAGCCAAGATCCGAGGATGGGGACGGATTCACCCCTCCACTTT. Its product reads: CASSQDPRMGTDSPLHF.